The 6 T cell receptor beta chains presented below share a single source sample, sequenced in a study of blood T cell repertoires in COVID-19. Repertoires were generated with immunoSEQ multiplex PCR, while TCRdb's copy carries only in-frame clones and drops some. The data show roughly 410,000 clones, with around 89% seen just once and under 2% held by the top ten. The sample was peripheral blood. These receptors all come from a woman in her thirties or forties with COVID-19, enrolled during active disease.

The chain uses TRBV7-2 and TRBJ2-6; D is possibly TRBD1 (6 bases). The CDR3 has 16 amino acids. Germline CDR1 SGHTA, CDR2 FQGNSA. Trimming shortened V by 1 base and J by 2 bases, and 9 bases separated the two germline ends. The CDR3 DNA reads as TGTGCCAGCAGCTTAGGGACAGTCGCTGGGGCCAACGTCCTGACTTTC. It encodes CASSLGTVAGANVLTF.

J is TRBJ1-5 and V is TRBV12-3 or TRBV12-4, with D possibly matching TRBD1 (5 bases). The CDR3 extends over 13 amino acids. Trimming shortened V by 7 bases and J by 7 bases, and 14 bases separated the two germline ends. In DNA, the CDR3 is TGTGCCAGCACCAAAGGGAGGGACCAGCCCCAGCATTTT. Amino acids: CASTKGRDQPQHF.

CDR3 DNA sequence: TGTGCCAGCAGCCCCAACATCGGGGGCACTGAAGCTTTCTTT. Its translation: CASSPNIGGTEAFF. The chain links TRBV3-1 (or the pseudogene TRBV3-2) to TRBJ1-1; TRBD1 is a possible D gene (5 bases). Germline V gene lookup returns CDR1 LGHDT and CDR2 YNNKEL (reference sequence). The CDR3 is made up of 14 amino acids. The V end lost 4 bases, the J end lost 4 bases, and 13 bases lay between the germline ends.

CDR3 sequence: CASSLRGGTGVIEAFF. The CDR3 coding sequence is TGTGCCAGCAGCTTAAGGGGCGGAACAGGGGTGATTGAAGCTTTCTTT. The chain employs TRBV11-2 and TRBJ1-1; 7 positions match TRBD1. Germline CDR1 is SGHAT and CDR2 is FQNNGV. The CDR3 is 16 amino acids. J lost 7 bases, V lost 2 bases, and 13 bases had no gene match.

This rearrangement joins TRBV30 to TRBJ1-4; 12 bases map to TRBD1. The CDR3 is 16 residues long. Losses at the gene ends were 2 bases for V and 4 bases for J; bases not matched to a gene: 5. CDR1 GTSNPN and CDR2 SVGIG come from the germline V gene (reference sequence). This CDR3 is CAWSWDRGPHNEKLFF. CDR3 DNA sequence: TGTGCCTGGAGTTGGGACAGGGGGCCTCATAATGAAAAACTGTTTTTT.

The chain has TRBV30 and TRBJ2-7; 9 bases agree with TRBD1. CDR1 is GTSNPN, CDR2 SVGIG, per germline (reference sequence). This CDR3 has 14 amino acids. After removal of 3 bases from V and 4 bases from J, the junction contained 7 bases not matched to a gene. CDR3: CAWRDRGGPYEQYF. CDR3 sequence (DNA): TGTGCCTGGAGGGACAGGGGAGGCCCTTACGAGCAGTACTTC.